The clone carrying this T cell receptor (beta chain) was observed many times. Antigen unknown. The source of the sample is a study of CD8 T cells in ankylosing spondylitis. Regarding the study as a whole: Matched ankylosing spondylitis synovial fluid reportedly showed significant enrichment of disease-linked clones. Some motif variants had been reported before (in reactive arthritis synovial fluid and blood).

The CDR3 loop spans 17 amino acids. The germline V gene has CDR1 LNHDA and CDR2 SQIVND (reference sequence). Trimming stripped 6 bases from V and 0 bases from J, with 15 bases between. Quantitative barcoded 5'-RACE was used to prepare TCR beta libraries. A single record per CDR3 protein comes from TCRdb applying MiXCR to the 5' RACE reads. The table lists roughly 97,000 distinct CDR3 sequences, about 7.7% of them singletons. This receptor was obtained from a male donor with ankylosing spondylitis or in good health (not recorded which). The specimen sequenced was blood, either unsorted or a sorted T cell fraction (not recorded which). This chain joins TRBV19 and TRBJ2-6; D is possibly TRBD1 or TRBD2 (5 bases each). The CDR3, as DNA: TGTGCCAGTAGCAATCAGGGACGAGGCTCTGGGGCCAACGTCCTGACTTTC. This translates into CASSNQGRGSGANVLTF.